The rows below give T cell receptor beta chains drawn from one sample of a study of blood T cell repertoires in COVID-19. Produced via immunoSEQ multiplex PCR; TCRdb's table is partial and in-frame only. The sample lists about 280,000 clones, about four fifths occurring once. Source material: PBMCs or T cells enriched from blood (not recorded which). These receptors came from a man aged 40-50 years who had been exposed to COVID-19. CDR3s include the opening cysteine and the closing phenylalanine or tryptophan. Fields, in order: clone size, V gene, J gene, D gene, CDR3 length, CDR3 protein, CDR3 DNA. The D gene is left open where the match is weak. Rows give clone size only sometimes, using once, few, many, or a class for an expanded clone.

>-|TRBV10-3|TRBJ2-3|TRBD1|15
CAISQTGGITDTQYF
TGTGCCATCAGCCAGACAGGGGGCATCACAGATACGCAGTATTTT
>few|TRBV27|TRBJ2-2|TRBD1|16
CASSFLLQGATGELFF
TGTGCCAGCAGTTTCCTCCTACAGGGGGCCACCGGGGAGCTGTTTTTT
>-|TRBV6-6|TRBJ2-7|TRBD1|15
CASSYLWGQSYEQYF
TGTGCCAGCAGTTACCTCTGGGGACAGTCCTACGAGCAGTACTTC
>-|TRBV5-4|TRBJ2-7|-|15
CASSAAGRATYEQYF
TGTGCCAGCAGTGCGGCGGGGAGAGCGACCTACGAGCAGTACTTC
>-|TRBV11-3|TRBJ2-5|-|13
CASSRYREETQYF
TGTGCCAGCAGCCGTTACAGGGAAGAGACCCAGTACTTC
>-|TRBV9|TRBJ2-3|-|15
CASSVWRDDSYTQYF
TGTGCCAGCAGCGTATGGCGGGACGACTCCTATACGCAGTATTTT
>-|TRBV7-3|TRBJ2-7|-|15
CASSLLSGIDYEQYF
TGTGCCAGCAGCTTGCTTAGCGGCATAGACTACGAGCAGTACTTC
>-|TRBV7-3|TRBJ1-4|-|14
CASSSSGTDEKLFF
TGTGCCAGCAGTAGCAGCGGGACCGATGAAAAACTGTTTTTT
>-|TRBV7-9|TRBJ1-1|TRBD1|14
CASRSQGANTEAFF
TGTGCCAGCAGATCACAGGGGGCGAACACTGAAGCTTTCTTT
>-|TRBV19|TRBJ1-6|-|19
CASSIFAATESSYNSPLHF
TGTGCCAGTAGTATTTTTGCTGCGACAGAGAGCTCCTATAATTCACCCCTCCACTTT
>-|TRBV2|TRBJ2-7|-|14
CASAPRASFYEQYF
TGTGCCAGTGCCCCGAGGGCCTCATTCTACGAGCAGTACTTC
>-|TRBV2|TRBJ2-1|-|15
CASSVLAGSYNEQFF
TGTGCCAGCAGTGTCCTAGCAGGTTCCTACAATGAGCAGTTCTTC
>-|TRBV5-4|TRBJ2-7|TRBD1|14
CASSLRDRDYEQYF
TGTGCCAGCAGCCTCCGGGACAGGGACTACGAGCAGTACTTC
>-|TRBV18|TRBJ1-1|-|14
CASSPKGLNTEAFF
TGTGCCAGCTCACCTAAGGGGCTAAACACTGAAGCTTTCTTT
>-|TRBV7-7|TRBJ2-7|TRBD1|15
CASSLGIGQAYEQYF
TGTGCTAGCAGCTTAGGGATCGGACAGGCCTACGAGCAGTACTTC
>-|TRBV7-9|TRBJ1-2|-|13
CASSLDNVYGYTF
TGTGCCAGCAGCTTGGACAATGTCTATGGCTACACCTTC
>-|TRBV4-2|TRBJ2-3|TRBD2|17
CASSQVGSGDGTDTQYF
TGTGCCAGCAGCCAAGTGGGGAGCGGGGACGGCACAGATACGCAGTATTTT
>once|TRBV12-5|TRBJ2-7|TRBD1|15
CASAERGLLSYEQYF
TGTGCTAGTGCAGAGAGGGGGCTTCTTTCCTACGAGCAGTACTTC
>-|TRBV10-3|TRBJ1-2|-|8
CAIYSPFF
TGTGCCATCTACAGTCCTTTCTTC
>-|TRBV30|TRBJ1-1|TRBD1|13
CALKGARGTEAFF
TGTGCCTTGAAGGGGGCACGGGGCACTGAAGCTTTCTTT
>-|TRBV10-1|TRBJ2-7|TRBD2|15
CASRKREATYYEQYF
TGCGCCAGCAGAAAACGGGAGGCGACCTACTACGAGCAGTACTTC
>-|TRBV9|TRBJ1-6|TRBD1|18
CASSVGQGRRSYNSPLHF
TGTGCCAGCAGCGTAGGACAGGGGAGGAGATCCTATAATTCACCCCTCCACTTT
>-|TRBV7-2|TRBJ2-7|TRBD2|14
CASSLSNRGGEQYF
TGTGCCAGCAGCTTAAGTAATCGGGGGGGCGAGCAGTACTTC
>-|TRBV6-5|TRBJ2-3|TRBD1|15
CASSNGQGRVDTQYF
TGTGCCAGCAGTAACGGACAGGGGCGAGTAGATACGCAGTATTTT
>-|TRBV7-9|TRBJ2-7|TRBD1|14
CASSRQGNSYEQYF
TGTGCCAGCAGCCGACAGGGAAACTCCTACGAGCAGTACTTC
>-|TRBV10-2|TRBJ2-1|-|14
CASSRVTAGNEQFF
TGCGCCAGCAGTCGGGTTACGGCCGGCAATGAGCAGTTCTTC
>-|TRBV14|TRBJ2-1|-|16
CASSQDRLFLRNEQFF
TGTGCCAGCAGCCAAGACCGCCTTTTTCTGCGTAATGAGCAGTTCTTC
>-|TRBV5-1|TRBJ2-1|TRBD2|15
CASSFNEGLAGQQFF
TGCGCCAGCAGCTTTAATGAAGGACTAGCGGGACAGCAGTTCTTC
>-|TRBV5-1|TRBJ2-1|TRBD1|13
CASRRTGDGEQFF
TGCGCCAGCAGAAGGACAGGGGACGGTGAGCAGTTCTTC
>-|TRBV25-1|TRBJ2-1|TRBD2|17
CASSDSGRAYGYNEQFF
TGTGCCAGCAGTGATAGCGGGAGGGCCTATGGCTACAATGAGCAGTTCTTC
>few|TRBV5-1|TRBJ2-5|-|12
CASRFEASWLYF
TGCGCCAGCCGCTTTGAGGCCTCGTGGCTGTACTTC
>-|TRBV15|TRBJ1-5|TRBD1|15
CATREDRGSNQPQHF
TGTGCCACCAGAGAAGACAGGGGAAGCAATCAGCCCCAGCATTTT
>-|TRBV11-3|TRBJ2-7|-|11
CASSFTYEQYF
TGTGCCAGCAGCTTCACCTACGAGCAGTACTTC
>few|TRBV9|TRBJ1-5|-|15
CASSVGGTRDQPQHF
TGTGCCAGCAGCGTAGGAGGGACACGAGATCAGCCCCAGCATTTT
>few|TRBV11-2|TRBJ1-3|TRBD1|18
CASSLMGQGKERGNTIYF
TGTGCCAGCAGCCTTATGGGACAGGGGAAGGAAAGAGGAAACACCATATATTTT
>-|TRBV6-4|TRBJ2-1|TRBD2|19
CASSDSPSGRQSSYNEQFF
TGTGCCAGCAGTGACTCTCCTAGCGGGAGGCAAAGCTCCTACAATGAGCAGTTCTTC
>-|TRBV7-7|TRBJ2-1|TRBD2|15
CASSFSSGSYHEQFF
TGTGCTAGCAGCTTCTCGAGCGGGAGTTATCATGAGCAGTTCTTC
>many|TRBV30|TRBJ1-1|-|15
CAWTRKDSLNTEAFF
TGTGCCTGGACCCGAAAGGACTCCTTGAACACTGAAGCTTTCTTT
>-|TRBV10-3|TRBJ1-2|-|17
CATTERESSLKLYGYTF
TGTGCCACCACAGAACGAGAGAGCTCTCTCAAGCTCTATGGCTACACCTTC
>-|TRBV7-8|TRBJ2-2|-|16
CASSLELMGSTGELFF
TGTGCCAGCAGCTTAGAGTTAATGGGCTCCACCGGGGAGCTGTTTTTT
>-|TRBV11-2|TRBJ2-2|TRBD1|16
CASSTRTGWDTGELFF
TGTGCCAGCAGCACCAGGACAGGGTGGGACACCGGGGAGCTGTTTTTT
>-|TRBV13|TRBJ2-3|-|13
CASSFPSTDTQYF
TGTGCCAGCAGCTTCCCGAGCACAGATACGCAGTATTTT
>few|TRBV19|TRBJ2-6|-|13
CASSVPGANVLTF
TGTGCCAGTAGCGTCCCTGGGGCCAACGTCCTGACTTTC
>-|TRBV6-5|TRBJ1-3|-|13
CASSLYSGNTIYF
TGTGCCAGCAGTTTGTACTCTGGAAACACCATATATTTT
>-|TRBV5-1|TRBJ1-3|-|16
CASSVSEAYSGNTIYF
TGCGCCAGCAGTGTATCCGAAGCCTACTCTGGAAACACCATATATTTT
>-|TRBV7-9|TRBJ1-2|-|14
CASSSFVGGEGYTF
TGTGCCAGCAGCTCCTTCGTGGGGGGAGAGGGCTACACCTTC
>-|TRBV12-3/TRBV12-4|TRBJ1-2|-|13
CASSLVGGYGYTF
TGTGCCAGCAGTTTAGTAGGGGGCTATGGCTACACCTTC
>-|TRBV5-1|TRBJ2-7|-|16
CASSRRGAGAGDEQYF
TGCGCCAGCAGCCGAAGGGGGGCGGGAGCTGGCGACGAGCAGTACTTC
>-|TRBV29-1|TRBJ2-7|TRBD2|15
CSVEDKAGGIYEQYF
TGCAGCGTTGAAGATAAAGCGGGAGGCATCTACGAGCAGTACTTC
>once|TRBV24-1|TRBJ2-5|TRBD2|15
CATSDSASGPDTQYF
TGTGCCACCAGTGACTCCGCTAGCGGTCCGGACACCCAGTACTTC